These 15 T cell receptor beta chains came from one sample sequenced in a study of response to subunit inactivated influenza vaccine. TCRdb ran MiXCR on the RT-PCR reads and lists one entry per CDR3 protein. The sample lists about 830,000 distinct CDR3 sequences; approximately 18% were seen once. This material consisted of PBMCs from blood, taken more than 4 days after vaccination. These receptors all stem from a man between 50 and 59 years old who received an inactivated influenza vaccine.

In its sample, this clonotype was seen many times. The chain combines TRBV20-1 with TRBJ2-1, with 8 bases aligning to TRBD2. The length of the CDR3 is 14 residues. From germline, CDR1 is DFQATT and CDR2 SNEGSKA (reference sequence). The CDR3 coding sequence is TGCAGGGCTTTTGGGAGCGGGAGCCTCAATGAGCAGTTCTTC. It encodes CRAFGSGSLNEQFF.

The rearrangement links TRBV4-1 to TRBJ1-6; no reliable D call. Per the germline V gene, CDR1 is MGHRA and CDR2 is YSYEKL. The CDR3 runs 16 residues. Trimming pared 0 bases from V and 7 bases from J, leaving 13 bases between. In nucleotides, the CDR3 is TGCGCCAGCAGCCAAGATCGATCTGGTCGGAATTCACCCCTCCACTTT. Amino acids: CASSQDRSGRNSPLHF.

The chain combines TRBV12-3 or TRBV12-4 with TRBJ1-6, with D perhaps TRBD1 (5 bases). Trimming removed 3 bases from V and 9 bases from J, with 15 bases in between. The CDR3 is made up of 15 amino acids. The CDR3, as DNA: TGTGCCAGCAGTTTGTCTGTGCAGGGACTTTCACCCCTCCACTTT. This gives the protein CASSLSVQGLSPLHF.

V is TRBV2 and J is TRBJ2-1; D is possibly TRBD1 or TRBD2 (5 bases each). Per germline, CDR1 SNHLY and CDR2 FYNNEI. The CDR3 is made up of 14 amino acids. With 5 bases removed from V and 3 bases from J, the gap between germline ends came to 11 bases. CDR3 residues: CASSTGRSYNEQFF. Here the CDR3 DNA reads TGTGCCAGCAGTACGGGACGGAGCTACAATGAGCAGTTCTTC.

This chain connects TRBV18 to TRBJ2-1; 11 nucleotides agree with TRBD1. With V trimmed by 5 bases and J by 8 bases, 8 bases remained unmatched. The CDR3 is 15 amino acids. CDR1 KGHSH and CDR2 LQKENI come from the germline V gene. CDR3 nucleotide sequence: TGTGCCAGCTCAGGAGGACAGGGGGCTGCGTATGAGCAGTTCTTC. It yields the protein CASSGGQGAAYEQFF. Variable domain in full (rest from reference TRBV18 and TRBJ2-1): NAGVMQNPRHLVRRRGQEARLRCSPMKGHSHVYWYRQLPEEGLKFMVYLQKENIIDESGMPKERFSAEFPKEGPSILRIQQVVRGDSAAYFCASSGGQGAAYEQFFGPGTRLTVL.

Many counts were recorded for this clonotype. The junction departs from germline at one end; a sequencing error may be responsible. The V gene is TRBV6-5, the J gene TRBJ2-1; D possibly uses TRBD1 or TRBD2 (5 bases each). The CDR3 has 14 residues. CDR1 and CDR2 (germline): MNHEY, SVGAGI. For the CDR3, the DNA is TGCGCCAGCAGCTATTCCGGGGCGTACAATGAGCAGTTCTTC. It specifies CASSYSGAYNEQFF.

The V call is TRBV11-2, the J call TRBJ1-2, with 7 bases matching TRBD1. Germline V gene data show CDR1 as SGHAT and CDR2 as FQNNGV. The junction had 17 bases not matched to a gene; V was cut back by 5 bases and J by 2 bases. The CDR3 spans 18 residues. The CDR3 DNA reads as TGTGCCAGCAGCGCGAGAGGTACAGGGGCAGGAGGGAACTATGGCTACACCTTC. Its translation: CASSARGTGAGGNYGYTF.

The CDR3 nucleotides are TGCGCCAGCAGCTTGAACGCGGTAGGGAGCTCTGGAAACACCATATATTTT. Its protein product is CASSLNAVGSSGNTIYF. This chain links TRBV5-1 with TRBJ1-3; D ambiguous. Germline V lookup: CDR1 SGHRS, CDR2 YFSETQ. CDR3 length equals 17 residues. V was trimmed by 1 base and J by 0 bases, leaving 14 bases between them.

The chain links TRBV12-3 or TRBV12-4 to TRBJ1-6; 8 nucleotides match TRBD1. Trimming at V came to 3 bases and at J to 10 bases, leaving 5 bases not matched to a gene. There are 14 residues in the CDR3. CDR3 sequence reads: CASSFGTGWSPLHF. The CDR3 DNA reads TGTGCCAGCAGTTTCGGGACAGGCTGGTCACCCCTCCACTTT.

This clonotype has a count of ten or more. J is TRBJ2-1 and V is TRBV5-6; D remains ambiguous. The CDR3 extends over 13 amino acids. Deletions cut 1 base from V and 3 bases from J, with 5 bases between. In germline, CDR1 is SGHDT, CDR2 YYEEEE. CDR3 amino acids: CASSLYSYNEQFF. CDR3 DNA: TGTGCCAGCAGCTTGTACAGCTACAATGAGCAGTTCTTC.

This chain links TRBV20-1 with TRBJ2-4; 16 nucleotides line up with TRBD2. V shed 3 bases, J shed 0 bases, and the junction held 8 bases outside the gene matches. From germline, CDR1 is DFQATT and CDR2 SNEGSKA (reference sequence). The CDR3 covers 19 residues. CDR3 sequence reads: CSARDMGLAGGLAKNIQYF. The DNA of the CDR3 is TGCAGTGCTAGGGATATGGGACTAGCGGGAGGGTTAGCCAAAAACATTCAGTACTTC.

This clonotype has a handful of counts. V and J are TRBV15 and TRBJ1-4; D ambiguous. This CDR3 contains 13 residues. Looked up from germline, CDR1 is LNHNV and CDR2 is YYDKDF (reference sequence). V was shortened by 1 base and J by 4 bases, with 4 bases between the two germline ends. The CDR3 bases are TGTGCCACCAGCAGAGGGAATAATGAAAAACTGTTTTTT. Its protein is CATSRGNNEKLFF.

This clonotype came up a few times. The chain links TRBV3-1 to TRBJ2-2, with 8 bases identical to TRBD2. Looked up from germline, CDR1 is LGHDT and CDR2 is YNNKEL (reference sequence). CDR3 length equals 20 residues. J lost 0 bases, V lost 1 base, and 13 bases had no gene match. In DNA, the CDR3 is TGTGCCAGCAGCCAAGCATCTCGCTTCGGGGGGGGCCCGAACACCGGGGAGCTGTTTTTT. Its translation is CASSQASRFGGGPNTGELFF.

There are a few counts of this clonotype. The chain links TRBV7-2 to TRBJ2-7; maybe TRBD2 (6 bases). This CDR3 is built from 17 residues. Trimming removed 1 base from V and 1 base from J, with 17 bases in between. Germline lookup yields CDR1 SGHTA and CDR2 FQGNSA. DNA for the CDR3: TGTGCCAGCAGCTTAGTCGGTTTCGGGGGTACGTCCTACGAGCAGTACTTC. This encodes CASSLVGFGGTSYEQYF.

Ten or more counts support this clonotype. The chain links TRBV12-3 or TRBV12-4 to TRBJ2-5; D is possibly TRBD2 (5 bases). Trimming pared 6 bases from V and 4 bases from J, leaving 15 bases between. The CDR3 consists of 14 residues. CDR3 region: CASSPGSFPETQYF. DNA of the CDR3: TGTGCCAGCAGCCCTGGGAGTTTCCCAGAGACCCAGTACTTC.